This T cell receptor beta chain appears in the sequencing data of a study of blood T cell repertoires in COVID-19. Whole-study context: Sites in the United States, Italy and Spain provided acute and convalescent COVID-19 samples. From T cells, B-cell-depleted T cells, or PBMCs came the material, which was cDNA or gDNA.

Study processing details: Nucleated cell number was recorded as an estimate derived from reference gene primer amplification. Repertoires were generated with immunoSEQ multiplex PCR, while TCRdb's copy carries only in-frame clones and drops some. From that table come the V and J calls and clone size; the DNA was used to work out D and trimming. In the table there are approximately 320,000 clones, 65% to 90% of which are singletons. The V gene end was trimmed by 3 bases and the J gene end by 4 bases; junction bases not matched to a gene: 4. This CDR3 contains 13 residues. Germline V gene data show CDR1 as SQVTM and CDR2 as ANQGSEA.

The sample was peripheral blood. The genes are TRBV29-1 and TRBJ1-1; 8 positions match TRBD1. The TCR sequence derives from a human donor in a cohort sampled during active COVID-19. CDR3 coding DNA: TGCAGCGTTGAGGCAGGGGGCCGCACTGAAGCTTTCTTT. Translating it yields CSVEAGGRTEAFF.